The source of this T cell receptor (beta chain) is a study of blood T cell repertoires in COVID-19. CDR1 and CDR2 (germline): SGHRS, YFSETQ. The V gene lost 3 bases and the J gene lost 6 bases, with 12 bases spanning the gap. There are 13 residues in the CDR3. Per the study methods: Using reference gene primer amplification, nucleated cell counts were estimated. Method: immunoSEQ multiplex PCR; TCRdb's copy keeps in-frame clones and lacks some. V, J and clone size are those of that table, while D and trimming were read from the DNA. The sample has approximately 240,000 clones; less than 90% are singletons. Clinical history reported by participants formed the basis on which cohorts were assigned.

V and J are TRBV5-1 and TRBJ1-2; no clear D gene. Source material: PBMCs or T cells enriched from blood (not recorded which). This receptor was identified in a woman aged 50 to 60 in a cohort exposed to, infected with or recovered from COVID-19 (not recorded which). The CDR3 loop is CASSSRLSHGYTF. The CDR3 DNA sequence: TGCGCCAGCAGCTCCCGACTCTCACATGGCTACACCTTC.